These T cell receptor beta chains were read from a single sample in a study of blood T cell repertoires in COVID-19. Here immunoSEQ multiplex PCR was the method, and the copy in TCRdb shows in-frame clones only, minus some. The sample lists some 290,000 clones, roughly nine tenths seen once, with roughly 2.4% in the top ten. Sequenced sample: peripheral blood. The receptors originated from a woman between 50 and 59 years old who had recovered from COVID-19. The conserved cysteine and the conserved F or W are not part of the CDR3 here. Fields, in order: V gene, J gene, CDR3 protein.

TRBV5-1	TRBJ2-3	ASSSTRDRGADTQY
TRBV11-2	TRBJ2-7	ASSHLAGGSHEQY
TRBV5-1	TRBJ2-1	ASSLQRTAAYNEQF
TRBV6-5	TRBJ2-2	ASRRGLHGELF
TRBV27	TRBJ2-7	ASSLWGGRSIYEQY
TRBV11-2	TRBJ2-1	ASTRPPREQF
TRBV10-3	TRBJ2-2	AISEVPGPNTGELF
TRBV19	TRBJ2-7	ASRPTSGSTYEQY
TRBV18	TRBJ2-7	ASSQTGEPYEQY
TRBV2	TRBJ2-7	ASRLGGRQY
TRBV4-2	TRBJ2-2	ASSQGAWGANTGELF
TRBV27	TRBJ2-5	ASSLTGDQETQY
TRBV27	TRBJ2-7	ASSSTSYEQY
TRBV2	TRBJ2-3	ASSEALTSTDTQY
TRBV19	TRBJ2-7	ASSPRRQHEQY
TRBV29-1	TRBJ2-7	SVAGGTGPYEQY
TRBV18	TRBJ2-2	ASSLSRGVLVTGELF
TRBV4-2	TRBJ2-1	ASSQEEVSYNEQF
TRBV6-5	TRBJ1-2	ASSYGTGADNYGYT
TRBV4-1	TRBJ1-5	ASSQDGTGGNQPQH
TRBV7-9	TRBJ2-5	ASSFTTGTAHPGTQY
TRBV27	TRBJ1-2	ASSLEKGAVRGYT